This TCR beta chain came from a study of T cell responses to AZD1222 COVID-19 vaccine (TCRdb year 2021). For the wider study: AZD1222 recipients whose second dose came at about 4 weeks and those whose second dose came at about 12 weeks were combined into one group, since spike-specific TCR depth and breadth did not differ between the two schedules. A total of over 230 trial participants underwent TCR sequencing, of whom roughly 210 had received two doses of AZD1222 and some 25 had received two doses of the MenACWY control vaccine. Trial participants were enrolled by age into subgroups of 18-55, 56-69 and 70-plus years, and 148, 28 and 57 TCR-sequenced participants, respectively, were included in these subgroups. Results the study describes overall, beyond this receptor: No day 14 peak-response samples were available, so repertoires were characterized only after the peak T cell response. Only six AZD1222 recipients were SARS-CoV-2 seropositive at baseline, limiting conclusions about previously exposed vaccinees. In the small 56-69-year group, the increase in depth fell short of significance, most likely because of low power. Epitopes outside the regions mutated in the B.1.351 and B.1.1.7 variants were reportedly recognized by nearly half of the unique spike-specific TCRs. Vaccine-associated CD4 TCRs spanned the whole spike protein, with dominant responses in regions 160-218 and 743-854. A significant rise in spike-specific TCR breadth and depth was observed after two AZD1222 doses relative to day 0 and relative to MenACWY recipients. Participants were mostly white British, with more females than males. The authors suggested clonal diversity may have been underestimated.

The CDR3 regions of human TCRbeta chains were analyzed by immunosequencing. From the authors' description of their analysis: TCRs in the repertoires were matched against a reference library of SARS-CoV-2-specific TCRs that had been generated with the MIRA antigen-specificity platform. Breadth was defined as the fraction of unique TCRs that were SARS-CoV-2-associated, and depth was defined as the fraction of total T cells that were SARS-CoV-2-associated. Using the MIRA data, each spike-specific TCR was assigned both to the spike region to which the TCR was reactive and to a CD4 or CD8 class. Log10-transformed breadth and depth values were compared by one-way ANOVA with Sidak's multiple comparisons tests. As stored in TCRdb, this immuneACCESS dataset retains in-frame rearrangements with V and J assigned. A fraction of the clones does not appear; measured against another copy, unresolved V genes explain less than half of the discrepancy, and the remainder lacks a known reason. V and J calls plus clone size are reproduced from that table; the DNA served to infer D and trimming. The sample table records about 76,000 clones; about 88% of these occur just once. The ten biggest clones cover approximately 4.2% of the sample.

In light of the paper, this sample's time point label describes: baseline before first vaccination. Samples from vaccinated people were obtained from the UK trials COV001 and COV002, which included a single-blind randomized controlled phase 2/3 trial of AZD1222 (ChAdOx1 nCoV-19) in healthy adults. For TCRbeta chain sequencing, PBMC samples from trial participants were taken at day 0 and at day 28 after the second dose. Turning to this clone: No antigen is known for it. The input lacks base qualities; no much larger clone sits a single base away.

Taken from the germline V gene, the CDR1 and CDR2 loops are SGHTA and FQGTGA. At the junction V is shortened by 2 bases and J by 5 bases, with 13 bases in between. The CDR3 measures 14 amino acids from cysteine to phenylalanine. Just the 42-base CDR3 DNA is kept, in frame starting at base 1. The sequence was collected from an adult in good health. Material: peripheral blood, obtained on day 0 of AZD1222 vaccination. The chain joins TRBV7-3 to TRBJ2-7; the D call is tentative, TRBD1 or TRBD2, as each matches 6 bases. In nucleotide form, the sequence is TGTGCCAGCAGCTTACGGGGGCCTATAGACGAGCAGTACTTC. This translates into CASSLRGPIDEQYF.